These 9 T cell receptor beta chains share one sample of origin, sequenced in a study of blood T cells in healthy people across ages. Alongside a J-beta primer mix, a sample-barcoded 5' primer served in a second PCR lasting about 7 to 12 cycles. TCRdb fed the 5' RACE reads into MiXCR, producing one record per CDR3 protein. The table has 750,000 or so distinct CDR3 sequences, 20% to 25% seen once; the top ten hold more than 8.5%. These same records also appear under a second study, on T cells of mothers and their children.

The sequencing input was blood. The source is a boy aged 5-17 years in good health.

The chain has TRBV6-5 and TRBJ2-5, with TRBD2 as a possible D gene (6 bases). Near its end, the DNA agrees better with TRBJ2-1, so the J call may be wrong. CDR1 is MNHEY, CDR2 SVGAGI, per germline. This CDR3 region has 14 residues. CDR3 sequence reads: CASRSPGVGNEQFF. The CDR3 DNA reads TGTGCCAGCAGGTCGCCGGGGGTAGGCAATGAGCAGTTCTTC.

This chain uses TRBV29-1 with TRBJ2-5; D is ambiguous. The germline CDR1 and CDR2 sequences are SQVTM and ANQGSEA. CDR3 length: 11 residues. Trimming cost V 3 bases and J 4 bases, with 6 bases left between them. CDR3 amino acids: CSVDQRETQYF. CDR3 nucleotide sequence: TGCAGCGTTGACCAGCGAGAGACCCAGTACTTC.

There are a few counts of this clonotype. The chain's CDR3 is CASRDYSNQPQHF. The CDR3 bases are TGCGCCAGCAGGGATTATAGCAATCAGCCCCAGCATTTT. J is TRBJ1-5 and V is TRBV10-2, with unresolved D. V lost 6 bases to trimming and J lost 0 bases, with 6 bases between them. The V gene's germline CDR1 is WSHSY and CDR2 SAAADI. The CDR3 spans 13 residues.

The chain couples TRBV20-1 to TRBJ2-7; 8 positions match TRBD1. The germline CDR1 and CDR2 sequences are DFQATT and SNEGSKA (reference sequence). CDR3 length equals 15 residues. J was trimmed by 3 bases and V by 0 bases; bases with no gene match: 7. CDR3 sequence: CSARDSGQANYEQYF. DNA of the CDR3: TGCAGTGCTAGAGATTCGGGACAGGCCAACTACGAGCAGTACTTC.

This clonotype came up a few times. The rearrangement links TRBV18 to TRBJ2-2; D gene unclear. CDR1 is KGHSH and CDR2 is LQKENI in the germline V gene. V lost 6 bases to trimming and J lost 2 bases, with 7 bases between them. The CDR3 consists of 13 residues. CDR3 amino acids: CASSPVNTGELFF. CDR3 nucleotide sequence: TGTGCCAGCTCCCCCGTCAACACCGGGGAGCTGTTTTTT.

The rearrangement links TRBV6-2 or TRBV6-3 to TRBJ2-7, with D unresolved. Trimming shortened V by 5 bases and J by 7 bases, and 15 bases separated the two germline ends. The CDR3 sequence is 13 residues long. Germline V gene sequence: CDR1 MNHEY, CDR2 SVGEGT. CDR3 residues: CASSDNDIGEQYF. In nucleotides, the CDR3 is TGTGCCAGCAGTGACAACGATATAGGAGAGCAGTACTTC.

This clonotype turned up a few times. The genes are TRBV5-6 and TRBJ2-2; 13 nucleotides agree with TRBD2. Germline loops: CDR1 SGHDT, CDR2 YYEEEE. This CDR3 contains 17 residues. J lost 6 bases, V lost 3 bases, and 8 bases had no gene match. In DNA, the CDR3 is TGTGCCAGCAGCTACGGACTAGCGGGAGATTTTTCCGGGGAGCTGTTTTTT. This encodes CASSYGLAGDFSGELFF.

For the CDR3, the DNA is TGTGCCAGCAGCGTAGAGGACGGCTTGGGGTCACCCCTCCACTTT. Translating it yields CASSVEDGLGSPLHF. The V call is TRBV9, the J call TRBJ1-6; D is unresolved. V lost 0 bases and J 10 bases, leaving 14 bases between the germline ends. This CDR3 has 15 amino acids. The germline CDR1 and CDR2 sequences are SGDLS and YYNGEE. Drawing the rest from reference TRBV9 and TRBJ1-6, the complete variable domain is DSGVTQTPKHLITATGQRVTLRCSPRSGDLSVYWYQQSLDQGLQFLIQYYNGEERAKGNILERFSAQQFPDLHSELNLSSLELGDSALYFCASSVEDGLGSPLHFGNGTRLTVT.

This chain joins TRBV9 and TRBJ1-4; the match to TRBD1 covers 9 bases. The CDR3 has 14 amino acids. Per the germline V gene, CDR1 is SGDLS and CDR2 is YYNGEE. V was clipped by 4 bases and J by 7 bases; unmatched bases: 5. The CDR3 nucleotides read TGTGCCAGCAGCCCCGGGACAGGGATTGAAAAACTGTTTTTT. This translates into CASSPGTGIEKLFF.